Below, 22 T cell receptor beta chains from the same sample are listed, as sequenced in a study of CD8+ T cells in alopecia areata. The treatment here: oral pan-JAK inhibitor, 5-10 mg twice daily. Following RNA extraction, reverse transcription yielded cDNA that acted as the sequencing template. Some clones are missing from TCRdb's copy, which holds only in-frame ones; the method was immunoSEQ multiplex PCR. The table includes around 290,000 clones, 58% detected once. Sequencing was performed on CD4+ T cells sorted from blood, taken at week 24, from a patient treated with tofacitinib. These receptors all come from a human donor with alopecia areata.

The chain carries TRBV4-2 and TRBJ2-7; tentative D call: TRBD1 (6 bases). Germline CDR1 reads LGHNA; CDR2 reads YNFKEQ. The ends were cut back, 0 bases at V and 3 bases at J, with 30 bases in the middle. The CDR3 extends over 21 amino acids. The DNA for the CDR3 is TGTGCCAGCAGCCAAGAACAGAATCGCAGGGGTCCGGGTGGGGTCTACTACGAGCAGTACTTC. This sequence encodes CASSQEQNRRGPGGVYYEQYF.

J is TRBJ2-7 and V is TRBV28, with a tentative D call TRBD2 (5 bases). CDR1 is MDHEN and CDR2 is SYDVKM in the germline V gene. The CDR3 length is 15 residues. Trimming left V 4 bases short and J 5 bases short, with 18 bases between. CDR3 residues: CASSSRLTRLDEQYF. CDR3 DNA sequence: TGTGCCAGCAGTTCCCGACTTACTAGGTTGGACGAGCAGTACTTC.

This clone was picked up a small number of times. The V call is TRBV7-9, the J call TRBJ2-7; 8 bases map to TRBD2. CDR1 is SEHNR, CDR2 FQNEAQ, per germline (reference sequence). Trimming removed 5 bases from V and 3 bases from J; junction bases left unmatched: 6. The CDR3 is 14 amino acids. The CDR3 coding sequence is TGTGCCAGCAGCCCGGGAGGGACGTACTACGAGCAGTACTTC. This translates into CASSPGGTYYEQYF.

This chain links TRBV2 with TRBJ1-1, with D maybe TRBD1 (5 bases). The CDR3 runs 12 residues. The germline V gene has CDR1 SNHLY and CDR2 FYNNEI. V lost 6 bases and J lost 5, with 10 bases in between. CDR3 sequence: CASRRGWTEAFF. In DNA form, the CDR3 reads TGTGCCAGCAGACGGGGCTGGACTGAAGCTTTCTTT.

The V call is TRBV29-1, the J call TRBJ1-5; no clear D gene. CDR1 SQVTM and CDR2 ANQGSEA come from the germline V gene. V was shortened by 4 bases and J by 4 bases, with 14 bases between the two germline ends. The CDR3 extends over 14 amino acids. CDR3 in DNA: TGCAGCGTTGGCCATCCGGGAGCTAATCAGCCCCAGCATTTT. It translates to CSVGHPGANQPQHF.

This clone was seen a handful of times. This chain connects TRBV30 to TRBJ1-5; maybe TRBD1 (5 bases). The CDR3 runs to 13 residues. V was pared by 0 bases and J by 4 bases, with 7 bases between. Per the germline V gene, CDR1 is GTSNPN and CDR2 is SVGIG (reference sequence). The chain's CDR3 is CAWSVKGNQPQHF. The CDR3 nucleotides are TGTGCCTGGAGTGTGAAGGGGAATCAGCCCCAGCATTTT.

This sequence joins TRBV4-1 and TRBJ2-5; 9 nucleotides align to TRBD1. The germline V gene encodes CDR1 MGHRA and CDR2 YSYEKL. The CDR3 covers 14 residues. The V gene end was trimmed by 3 bases and the J gene end by 5 bases; junction bases not matched to a gene: 4. CDR3 in amino acids: CASSHGQGPETQYF. CDR3 coding DNA: TGCGCCAGCAGCCACGGACAGGGGCCCGAGACCCAGTACTTC.

The chain couples TRBV2 to TRBJ2-2; D not resolved. Deletions cut 4 bases from V and 5 bases from J, with 8 bases between. CDR1 is SNHLY and CDR2 is FYNNEI in the germline V gene. The CDR3 extends over 13 amino acids. The CDR3 reads CASSVIITGELFF. The DNA of the CDR3 is TGTGCCAGCAGTGTAATCATAACCGGGGAGCTGTTTTTT.

The sample holds a few counts of this clone. The V call is TRBV7-9, the J call TRBJ2-5; D remains unclear. The CDR3 spans 15 residues. Germline loops: CDR1 SEHNR, CDR2 FQNEAQ (reference sequence). The ends were cut back, 2 bases at V and 5 bases at J, with 15 bases in the middle. CDR3 in DNA: TGTGCCAGCAGCTTAATGGCTAGTTTCGGGGAGACCCAGTACTTC. It codes for CASSLMASFGETQYF.

V and J are TRBV28 and TRBJ2-7; D might be TRBD2 (5 bases). This CDR3 comprises 14 residues. Germline V gives CDR1 MDHEN, CDR2 SYDVKM. V lost 7 bases and J 1 base, leaving 14 bases between the germline ends. The CDR3 nucleotides read TGTGCCAGCACCATCTTACCGGGGTCCTACGAGCAGTACTTC. Residues: CASTILPGSYEQYF.

The chain couples TRBV15 to TRBJ1-3; D remains ambiguous. From germline, CDR1 is LNHNV and CDR2 YYDKDF (reference sequence). The length of the CDR3 is 14 residues. V was clipped by 1 base and J by 4 bases, with 8 bases between them. CDR3 coding DNA: TGTGCCACCAGCAGAGCCCCAATCGGAAACACCATATATTTT. Encoded protein: CATSRAPIGNTIYF. Combining the CDR3 with reference TRBV15 and TRBJ1-3 gives the whole variable domain DAMVIQNPRYQVTQFGKPVTLSCSQTLNHNVMYWYQQKSSQAPKLLFHYYDKDFNNEADTPDNFQSRRPNTSFCFLDIRSPGLGDTAMYLCATSRAPIGNTIYFGEGSWLTVV.

J is TRBJ2-6 and V is TRBV5-6, with D possibly TRBD1 on 6 matching bases. The CDR3 totals 17 residues. Germline V gives CDR1 SGHDT, CDR2 YYEEEE. The V gene lost 4 bases and the J gene lost 0 bases, with 14 bases spanning the gap. The CDR3 DNA reads TGTGCCAGCAGCCACCCCGGGACACACTCTGGGGCCAACGTCCTGACTTTC. Translating it yields CASSHPGTHSGANVLTF. The whole variable domain, filled in from reference TRBV5-6 and TRBJ2-6, reads DAGVTQSPTHLIKTRGQQVTLRCSPKSGHDTVSWYQQALGQGPQFIFQYYEEEERQRGNFPDRFSGHQFPNYSSELNVNALLLGDSALYLCASSHPGTHSGANVLTFGAGSRLTVL.

The V gene is TRBV11-2, the J gene TRBJ2-3, with D perhaps matching TRBD2 (5 bases). This CDR3 has 14 residues. Germline-derived CDR1 and CDR2 are SGHAT and FQNNGV. Trimming pared 5 bases from V and 4 bases from J, leaving 13 bases between. The CDR3 protein is CASSPIGSADTQYF. The CDR3 nucleotides read TGTGCCAGCAGCCCAATAGGGAGTGCAGATACGCAGTATTTT.

This clone showed up just a few times. Mismatch with germline at one junction end may stem from a read error. The rearrangement joins TRBV2 to TRBJ1-2; D unresolved. CDR1 and CDR2 (germline): SNHLY, FYNNEI. The CDR3 sequence is 13 residues long. CDR3 amino acids: CASSESGLTAVAF. CDR3 bases: TGTGCCAGCAGTGAAAGTGGACTCACTGCCGTGGCCTTC. The variable domain in full, with the rest retrieved from reference TRBV2 and TRBJ1-2, is EPEVTQTPSHQVTQMGQEVILRCVPISNHLYFYWYRQILGQKVEFLVSFYNNEISEKSEIFDDQFSVERPDGSNFTLKIRSTKLEDSAMYFCASSESGLTAVAFGSGTRLTVV.

CDR3 residues: CSTGQGRGETQYF. CDR3 DNA: TGCTCAACCGGACAGGGAAGAGGAGAGACCCAGTACTTC. This chain links TRBV29-1 with TRBJ2-5, with 8 bases identical to TRBD1. The CDR3 length is 13 residues. Looked up from germline, CDR1 is SQVTM and CDR2 is ANQGSEA.

J is TRBJ2-1 and V is TRBV5-5; D uncertain. Germline lookup yields CDR1 SGHKS and CDR2 YYEKEE (reference sequence). V was trimmed by 6 bases and J by 11 bases, leaving 18 bases between them. This CDR3 comprises 13 residues. Here the CDR3 reads CASTSMLDPQQFF. The CDR3 DNA sequence: TGTGCCAGCACTTCCATGCTGGATCCTCAGCAGTTCTTC.

This clone has just a few counts. In the same sample, other DNA sequences code for this CDR3. The chain uses TRBV9 and TRBJ2-2; D remains ambiguous. This CDR3 spans 13 amino acids. From germline, CDR1 is SGDLS and CDR2 YYNGEE. Trimming removed 4 bases from V and 3 bases from J, with 7 bases in between. The CDR3, as DNA: TGTGCCAGCAGCCTACAATACACCGGGGAGCTGTTTTTT. It encodes CASSLQYTGELFF.

The V call is TRBV30, the J call TRBJ1-5, with a tentative D call TRBD1 (5 bases). Germline CDR1 GTSNPN, CDR2 SVGIG (reference sequence). The germline V and J ends were trimmed by 3 bases and 3 bases, with 12 bases remaining between them. This CDR3 is built from 14 residues. The CDR3 DNA is TGTGCCTGGAGCCGGGGGTCTGACAATCAGCCCCAGCATTTT. This translates into CAWSRGSDNQPQHF.

This clone came up a few times. The J gene is TRBJ1-2, the V gene TRBV7-2; 8 positions match TRBD1. This CDR3 has 16 residues. V gave up 5 bases and J gave up 2 bases; unmatched junction bases: 10. Germline CDR1 is SGHTA and CDR2 is FQGNSA. CDR3 sequence (DNA): TGTGCCAGCAGCCTCTGGACAGGGCGGGTCAACTATGGCTACACCTTC. It yields the protein CASSLWTGRVNYGYTF.

The chain couples TRBV29-1 to TRBJ2-6, with D uncertain. Germline V gene lookup returns CDR1 SQVTM and CDR2 ANQGSEA. The CDR3 consists of 16 residues. V was cut by 4 bases and J by 0 bases, with 13 bases left in between. The CDR3 bases are TGCAGCGTTGGTTTTGGAGCCTCCTCTGGGGCCAACGTCCTGACTTTC. This sequence encodes CSVGFGASSGANVLTF.

The CDR3 sequence: CASSDPGNQPQHF. DNA of the CDR3: TGTGCCAGCAGTGATCCGGGCAATCAGCCCCAGCATTTT. This chain links TRBV2 with TRBJ1-5; no definite D call. CDR1 and CDR2 (germline): SNHLY, FYNNEI. Deletions cut 3 bases from V and 2 bases from J, with 5 bases between. The CDR3 spans 13 residues.

The chain links TRBV11-2 to TRBJ1-4, with D unclear. Trimming removed 5 bases at V and 11 bases at J, with 15 bases between. The CDR3 runs 13 residues. Looked up from germline, CDR1 is SGHAT and CDR2 is FQNNGV. The CDR3 nucleotides are TGTGCCAGCAGCCTCTCCAAAGTCGCCAAACTGTTTTTT. This translates into CASSLSKVAKLFF.